The 22 T cell receptor beta chains presented below share a single source sample, sequenced in a study of response to subunit inactivated influenza vaccine. TCRdb independently ran MiXCR on the RT-PCR reads; one entry per CDR3 protein. The profile shows more than 500,000 distinct CDR3 sequences, about 10% of them singletons. These data were also reused for a study on T cells expressing NK-cell markers. From that study: Scientists made TCR beta cDNA using 5'RACE template switching with UMIs.

Sample: PBMCs from blood, taken on the day of vaccination. The receptors were sampled from a man between 50 and 59 years old who received an inactivated influenza vaccine.

Ten or more counts support this clonotype. This chain connects TRBV20-1 to TRBJ2-1, with 8 bases identical to TRBD2. There are 15 residues in the CDR3. Trimming at V came to 3 bases and at J to 4 bases, leaving 8 bases not matched to a gene. Germline CDR1 is DFQATT and CDR2 is SNEGSKA (reference sequence). Here the CDR3 reads CSASPSGSHYNEQFF. The CDR3 DNA reads as TGCAGTGCTAGTCCCAGCGGGAGTCATTACAATGAGCAGTTCTTC.

The V call is TRBV4-3, the J call TRBJ1-2; TRBD1 is a possible D gene (6 bases). Looked up from germline, CDR1 is LGHNA and CDR2 is YSLEER. This CDR3 has 17 residues. V was cut by 0 bases and J by 5 bases, with 19 bases left in between. The CDR3 reads CASSQDLPTGAIYGYTF. As DNA, the CDR3 is TGCGCCAGCAGCCAAGATCTCCCGACGGGGGCGATATATGGCTACACCTTC.

This clonotype was detected ten times or more. The chain combines TRBV27 with TRBJ2-5; D might be TRBD1 or TRBD2, each matching 5 bases. The germline V gene has CDR1 MNHEY and CDR2 SMNVEV (reference sequence). CDR3 size: 14 residues. Trimming pared 3 bases from V and 3 bases from J, leaving 11 bases between. CDR3 bases: TGTGCCAGCAGTTTTTTGGGGGTCGAAGAGACCCAGTACTTC. Its translation is CASSFLGVEETQYF.

This clonotype occurred a few times. The V gene is TRBV7-2, the J gene TRBJ2-7; no clear D gene. The CDR3 contains 13 residues. Trimming removed 3 bases at V and 3 bases at J, with 9 bases between. From germline, CDR1 is SGHTA and CDR2 FQGNSA. The CDR3 bases are TGTGCCAGCAGCTTCATCTCGGGCTACGAGCAGTACTTC. It yields the protein CASSFISGYEQYF.

J is TRBJ1-5 and V is TRBV4-3; D may be TRBD1 (6 bases). Germline-derived CDR1 and CDR2 are LGHNA and YSLEER. Trimming removed 1 base from V and 0 bases from J, with 10 bases in between. The CDR3 runs 16 residues. CDR3 in DNA: TGCGCCAGCAGCCAAGTTTGGGGGGCTAGCAATCAGCCCCAGCATTTT. This codes for CASSQVWGASNQPQHF.

This clonotype turned up a few times. The chain has TRBV7-9 and TRBJ2-7; D not certain. Trimming stripped 1 base from V and 0 bases from J, with 10 bases between. The CDR3 sequence is 15 residues long. CDR1 and CDR2 (germline): SEHNR, FQNEAQ (reference sequence). The CDR3 is CASSLVAPSSYEQYF. The CDR3 nucleotides are TGTGCCAGCAGCTTAGTTGCTCCGAGCTCCTACGAGCAGTACTTC. Based on the CDR3 plus reference TRBV7-9 and TRBJ2-7, the full variable domain is DTGVSQNPRHKITKRGQNVTFRCDPISEHNRLYWYRQTLGQGPEFLTYFQNEAQLEKSRLLSDRFSAERPKGSFSTLEIQRTEQGDSAMYLCASSLVAPSSYEQYFGPGTRLTVT.

The CDR3 protein is CASSHPGEYGEQFF. The CDR3 DNA follows: TGTGCCAGCAGCCACCCCGGGGAGTACGGTGAGCAGTTCTTC. V usage is TRBV7-8 and J usage is TRBJ2-1; a possible D gene is TRBD2 (5 bases). Germline CDR1 is SGHVS and CDR2 is FQNEAQ. This CDR3 contains 14 residues. The V gene lost 5 bases and the J gene lost 9 bases, with 17 bases spanning the gap.

The chain joins TRBV3-1 to TRBJ2-1; 13 positions match TRBD2. V lost 5 bases to trimming and J lost 5 bases; unmatched junction nucleotides: 15. Germline lookup yields CDR1 LGHDT and CDR2 YNNKEL (reference sequence). This CDR3 region has 19 residues. In nucleotides, the CDR3 is TGTGCCAGCAGCAAGTCCGGGACTAGCGGGACGTTTGGCCACAATGAGCAGTTCTTC. It codes for CASSKSGTSGTFGHNEQFF.

The genes are TRBV20-1 and TRBJ2-3; D unclear. This CDR3 has 11 amino acids. Trimming stripped 6 bases from V and 10 bases from J, with 14 bases between. The V gene's germline CDR1 is DFQATT and CDR2 SNEGSKA (reference sequence). The CDR3 bases are TGCAGTGCAACGAGCGTGGATTCGCAGTATTTT. It yields the protein CSATSVDSQYF.

The V call is TRBV6-1, the J call TRBJ2-2; a possible D gene is TRBD1 (6 bases). Germline assignment: CDR1 MNHNS and CDR2 SASEGT. The CDR3 totals 13 residues. V was pared by 7 bases and J by 5 bases, with 11 bases between. In nucleotides, the CDR3 is TGTGCCAGCAAGGGGGTTTCGACCGGGGAGCTGTTTTTT. It specifies CASKGVSTGELFF.

This clonotype has more than one count but fewer than ten. The chain couples TRBV30 to TRBJ1-1, with TRBD1 matching 7 bases. Trimming removed 1 base from V and 4 bases from J; junction bases left unmatched: 9. CDR1 GTSNPN and CDR2 SVGIG come from the germline V gene (reference sequence). The CDR3 covers 15 residues. The CDR3 region has the DNA TGTGCCTGGAGTGCAATAGGGGGCGCAACCACTGAAGCTTTCTTT. As protein: CAWSAIGGATTEAFF.

The rearrangement uses TRBV4-2 and TRBJ2-3; TRBD1 matches at 8 bases. The CDR3 extends over 16 amino acids. With V trimmed by 2 bases and J by 0 bases, 4 bases remained unmatched. Germline lookup yields CDR1 LGHNA and CDR2 YNFKEQ. The CDR3 nucleotides are TGTGCCAGCAGCCAACATCAGGGGGCCAGCACAGATACGCAGTATTTT. Translation gives CASSQHQGASTDTQYF.

This clonotype has a handful of counts. CDR3 protein: CASSAYQPQHF. CDR3 in DNA: TGTGCCAGCAGTGCATATCAGCCCCAGCATTTT. The chain employs TRBV2 and TRBJ1-5; D is undetermined. The CDR3 runs 11 residues. V was shortened by 4 bases and J by 5 bases, with 3 bases between the two germline ends. Germline V lookup: CDR1 SNHLY, CDR2 FYNNEI.

This clonotype was recorded a few times. The chain uses TRBV9 and TRBJ1-4; 9 bases line up with TRBD1. Losses at the gene ends were 3 bases for V and 3 bases for J; bases not matched to a gene: 3. Germline lookup yields CDR1 SGDLS and CDR2 YYNGEE. There are 15 residues in the CDR3. CDR3 nucleotides: TGTGCCAGCAGCGCACAGGGGGCGTCTAATGAAAAACTGTTTTTT. This sequence encodes CASSAQGASNEKLFF.

This clonotype has a handful of counts. The chain links TRBV20-1 to TRBJ2-1; no definite D call. The CDR3 length is 13 residues. Trimming took off 3 bases at V and 8 bases at J, with 14 bases between the two ends. From germline, CDR1 is DFQATT and CDR2 SNEGSKA (reference sequence). In nucleotides, the CDR3 is TGCAGTGCTAGGCAGGTCCCGCCCGATGAGCAGTTCTTC. Translated, it gives CSARQVPPDEQFF.

This chain joins TRBV5-4 and TRBJ2-5; 8 positions match TRBD2. This CDR3 has 15 amino acids. In germline, CDR1 is SGHNT, CDR2 YYREEE (reference sequence). The V segment lost 0 bases and the J segment 1 base; nucleotides outside the gene matches: 2. The CDR3 nucleotides are TGTGCCAGCAGCTTGGGGGGACTAGGCCAAGAGACCCAGTACTTC. This codes for CASSLGGLGQETQYF. The full variable domain, its missing parts supplied by reference TRBV5-4 and TRBJ2-5, is ETGVTQSPTHLIKTRGQQVTLRCSSQSGHNTVSWYQQALGQGPQFIFQYYREEENGRGNFPPRFSGLQFPNYSSELNVNALELDDSALYLCASSLGGLGQETQYFGPGTRLLVL.

This clonotype has a handful of counts. This chain joins TRBV20-1 and TRBJ1-2; D is undetermined. The V gene lost 3 bases and the J gene lost 8 bases, with 13 bases spanning the gap. There are 12 residues in the CDR3. Germline CDR1 is DFQATT and CDR2 is SNEGSKA (reference sequence). The chain's CDR3 is CSASNGAWGYTF. The CDR3 nucleotides read TGCAGTGCTAGTAACGGCGCTTGGGGCTACACCTTC.

The rearrangement uses TRBV14 and TRBJ1-4; possible D gene TRBD1, 6 bases. Germline CDR1 is SGHDN and CDR2 is FVKESK. The V end was cut by 4 bases, the J end by 0 bases, with 12 bases between. CDR3 length: 16 amino acids. CDR3 amino acids: CASSRTPGATNEKLFF. CDR3 coding DNA: TGTGCCAGCAGCCGCACACCAGGGGCAACTAATGAAAAACTGTTTTTT. The variable domain in full, with the rest retrieved from reference TRBV14 and TRBJ1-4, is EAGVTQFPSHSVIEKGQTVTLRCDPISGHDNLYWYRRVMGKEIKFLLHFVKESKQDESGMPNNRFLAERTGGTYSTLKVQPAELEDSGVYFCASSRTPGATNEKLFFGSGTQLSVL.

At least ten counts were recorded for this clonotype. The chain recombines TRBV12-3 or TRBV12-4 with TRBJ2-5; 8 bases map to TRBD1. Losses at the gene ends were 6 bases for V and 2 bases for J; bases not matched to a gene: 5. There are 14 residues in the CDR3. This chain's CDR3 is CASSLTGAQETQYF. CDR3 in DNA: TGTGCCAGCAGCCTGACAGGGGCGCAAGAGACCCAGTACTTC.

This clonotype was seen a few times. The chain links TRBV5-1 to TRBJ2-2; no definite D call. V dropped 0 bases and J dropped 6 bases, with 15 bases sitting between them. Germline values: CDR1 SGHRS, CDR2 YFSETQ. This CDR3 has 16 amino acids. The CDR3 loop reads CASSLGTTQVAGELFF. In DNA form, the CDR3 reads TGCGCCAGCAGCTTGGGGACCACGCAGGTGGCCGGGGAGCTGTTTTTT.

The chain recombines TRBV20-1 with TRBJ2-7; D remains ambiguous. The CDR3 is made up of 13 amino acids. The V gene's germline CDR1 is DFQATT and CDR2 SNEGSKA (reference sequence). The germline V and J ends were trimmed by 4 bases and 3 bases, with 13 bases remaining between them. The CDR3, as DNA: TGCAGTGCTACTAGACAAGGAGTCTACGAGCAGTACTTC. Translation gives CSATRQGVYEQYF.

The chain employs TRBV5-1 and TRBJ2-2; D not resolved. Trimming took 0 bases from V and 1 from J, leaving 10 bases between them. CDR1 SGHRS and CDR2 YFSETQ come from the germline V gene. CDR3 size: 16 residues. CDR3: CASSLGPPGNTGELFF. The DNA for the CDR3 is TGCGCCAGCAGCTTGGGTCCCCCGGGGAACACCGGGGAGCTGTTTTTT.